This T cell receptor (beta chain) was recovered during a study of T-cell reconstitution after alpha-beta-depleted transplantation in children. J lost 3 bases, V lost 5 bases, and 9 bases had no gene match. There are 15 residues in the CDR3. Germline CDR1 is MNHNS and CDR2 is SASEGT. Unique molecular identifiers were built into the TCRbeta library. TCRdb re-analysed the PCR reads in MiXCR, keeping a single row per CDR3 protein. The profile shows roughly 340,000 distinct CDR3 sequences, about 17% of them singletons. As regards this clonotype: Its antigen is currently unknown.

The study's findings and limits: A year had passed since transplant, and T-cell counts and diversity by then came mostly from newly produced T cells. In patients about two months after transplant, alpha-beta T cells reportedly arose from several hundred expanded graft clones.

The sequence was obtained from a male patient under 10 years old who had a stem cell transplant for acute lymphoblastic leukemia, so the T cells may come from the graft donor. The specimen was PBMCs, mostly from graft donor cells, collected 360 days after TCRalphabeta/CD19-depleted stem cell transplant. The chain links TRBV6-1 to TRBJ2-7, with 8 bases lining up with TRBD2. The CDR3: CASSRTSRGVYEQYF. Written as DNA, the CDR3 is TGTGCCAGCAGTAGGACTAGCCGGGGCGTCTACGAGCAGTACTTC.